This T cell receptor (beta chain) was identified in a study of cytomegalovirus exposure and HLA in healthy donors. As for this clone: Antigen specificity is unknown.

There are 13 residues in the CDR3. Germline CDR1 and CDR2: SGHKS and YYEKEE (reference sequence). V was shortened by 8 bases and J by 0 bases, with 12 bases between the two germline ends. Use of 60 Vbeta and 13 Jbeta primers characterized the PCR. The data were produced by immunoSEQ multiplex PCR, yet TCRdb's version contains in-frame clones alone and is incomplete. The data contain under 200,000 clones, more than 60% of them singletons. Study-level points and caveats: Some V segments (TRBV6-2 and TRBV6-3 among them) were excluded as indistinguishable. High sensitivity and specificity were reportedly achieved when the classifier diagnosed cytomegalovirus status. Per a prior analysis, the majority of TCR beta V segments were productive roughly 90% or roughly 30% of the time.

Sample: PBMCs. The sequence came from a male donor in good health and CMV-seronegative. The genes are TRBV5-5 and TRBJ2-7; possible D gene TRBD2, 6 bases. The CDR3 loop reads CASGRSLSYEQYF. For the CDR3, the DNA is TGTGCCAGTGGGAGGAGCCTCTCCTACGAGCAGTACTTC.